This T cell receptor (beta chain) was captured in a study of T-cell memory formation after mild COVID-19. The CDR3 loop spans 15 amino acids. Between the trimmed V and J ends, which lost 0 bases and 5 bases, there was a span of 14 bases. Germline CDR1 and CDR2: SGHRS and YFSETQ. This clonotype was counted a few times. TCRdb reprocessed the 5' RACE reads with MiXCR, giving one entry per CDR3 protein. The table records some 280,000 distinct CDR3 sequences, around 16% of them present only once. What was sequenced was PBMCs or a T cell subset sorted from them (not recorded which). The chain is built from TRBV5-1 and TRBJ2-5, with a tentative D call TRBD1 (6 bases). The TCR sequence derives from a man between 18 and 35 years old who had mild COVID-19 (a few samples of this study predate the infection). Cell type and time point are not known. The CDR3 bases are TGCGCCAGCAGCTTGGCTGGGGGCGCGGTGGAGACCCAGTACTTC. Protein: CASSLAGGAVETQYF.